This T cell receptor beta chain was identified in a study of T-cell reconstitution after alpha-beta-depleted transplantation in children. General study results and limits: Recipient T cells and thymic progenitors that survived gave rise to the high TCRbeta diversity observed at day 60 in some patients.

Note on this clonotype: The antigen remains undetermined.

The authors prepared the TCRbeta library with unique molecular identifiers. Via MiXCR, TCRdb re-called the PCR reads, giving one row per CDR3 protein. The data show over 100,000 distinct CDR3 sequences, with about 5.6% seen just once and 5.5% to 6.5% held by the top ten. This sample comprised PBMCs, mostly from graft donor cells, obtained 60 days after TCRalphabeta/CD19-depleted stem cell transplant. The source is a female patient aged 2-15 years who had a stem cell transplant for Fanconi anemia, so the T cells may come from the graft donor.

CDR3 nucleotides: TGTGCCAGCAGCGCCGGGCCACACACCGGGGAGCTGTTTTTT. Protein: CASSAGPHTGELFF. The gene calls are TRBV27 and TRBJ2-2; no clear D gene. The CDR3 contains 14 residues. V shed 6 bases and J shed 3 bases, with 11 bases lying between them. Looked up from germline, CDR1 is MNHEY and CDR2 is SMNVEV (reference sequence).